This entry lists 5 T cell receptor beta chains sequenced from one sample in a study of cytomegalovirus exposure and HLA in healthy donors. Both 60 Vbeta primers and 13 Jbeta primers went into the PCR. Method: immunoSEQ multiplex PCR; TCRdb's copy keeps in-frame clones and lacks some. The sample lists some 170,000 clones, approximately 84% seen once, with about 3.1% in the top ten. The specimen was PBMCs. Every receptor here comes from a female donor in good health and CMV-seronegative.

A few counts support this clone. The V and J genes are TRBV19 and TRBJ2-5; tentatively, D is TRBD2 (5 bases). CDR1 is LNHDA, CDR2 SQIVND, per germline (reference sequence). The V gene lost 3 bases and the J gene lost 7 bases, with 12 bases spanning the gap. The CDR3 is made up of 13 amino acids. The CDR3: CASSIRGIGTQYF. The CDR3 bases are TGTGCCAGTAGTATTCGAGGGATAGGGACCCAGTACTTC. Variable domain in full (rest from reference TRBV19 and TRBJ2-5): DGGITQSPKYLFRKEGQNVTLSCEQNLNHDAMYWYRQDPGQGLRLIYYSQIVNDFQKGDIAEGYSVSREKKESFPLTVTSAQKNPTAFYLCASSIRGIGTQYFGPGTRLLVL.

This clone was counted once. The CDR3: CASSLVGGSYNEQFF. The DNA for the CDR3 is TGTGCCAGCAGCTTAGTTGGAGGTTCCTACAATGAGCAGTTCTTC. This chain joins TRBV7-2 and TRBJ2-1; maybe TRBD2 (5 bases). Trimming left V 1 base short and J 1 base short, with 8 bases between. CDR1 and CDR2 from the germline V gene are SGHTA and FQGNSA. The CDR3 consists of 15 residues.

The CDR3 nucleotides are TGTGCCAGCAGCTTGGAAGGGAGACGGCAAGAGACCCAGTACTTC. Its protein is CASSLEGRRQETQYF. This chain links TRBV5-4 with TRBJ2-5; maybe TRBD2 (5 bases). The CDR3 is 15 amino acids. Trimming shortened V by 0 bases and J by 2 bases, and 11 bases separated the two germline ends. CDR1 is SGHNT and CDR2 is YYREEE in the germline V gene (reference sequence).

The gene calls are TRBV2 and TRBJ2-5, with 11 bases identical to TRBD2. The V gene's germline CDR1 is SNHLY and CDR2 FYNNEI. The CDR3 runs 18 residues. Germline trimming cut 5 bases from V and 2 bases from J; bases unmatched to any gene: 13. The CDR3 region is CASSPTSGIREGQETQYF. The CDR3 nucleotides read TGTGCCAGCAGTCCGACTAGCGGGATTAGAGAAGGACAAGAGACCCAGTACTTC. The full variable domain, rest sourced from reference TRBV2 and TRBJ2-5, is EPEVTQTPSHQVTQMGQEVILRCVPISNHLYFYWYRQILGQKVEFLVSFYNNEISEKSEIFDDQFSVERPDGSNFTLKIRSTKLEDSAMYFCASSPTSGIREGQETQYFGPGTRLLVL.

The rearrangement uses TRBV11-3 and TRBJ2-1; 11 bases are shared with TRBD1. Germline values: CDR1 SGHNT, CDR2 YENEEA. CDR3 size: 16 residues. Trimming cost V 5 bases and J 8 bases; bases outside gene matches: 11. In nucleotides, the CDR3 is TGTGCCAGCAGCCCGGGGCCCGGGACAGGGGGTGATGAGCAGTTCTTC. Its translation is CASSPGPGTGGDEQFF.